Below are 9 T cell receptor beta chains sequenced from a single sample in a study of blood T cell repertoires in COVID-19. Using immunoSEQ multiplex PCR, the repertoire was profiled, and TCRdb retains in-frame clones only, with some absent. The table shows 200,000 to 250,000 clones, with approximately 86% occurring only once. The source material was PBMCs or T cells enriched from blood (not recorded which). The receptor source for this set is a woman between 50 and 59 years old who had recovered from COVID-19.

J is TRBJ1-1 and V is TRBV5-1; no clear D. Germline V gives CDR1 SGHRS, CDR2 YFSETQ. Trimming left V 0 bases short and J 1 base short, with 13 bases between. The CDR3 loop spans 16 amino acids. The DNA of the CDR3 is TGCGCCAGCAGCTTGGTTTATTCCGGGTGGAACACTGAAGCTTTCTTT. This sequence encodes CASSLVYSGWNTEAFF.

This clone was counted once. Mismatch with germline at one junction end may stem from a read error. The chain is built from TRBV27 and TRBJ1-2, with D possibly matching TRBD1 (5 bases). CDR3 size: 13 residues. Germline V gene data show CDR1 as MNHEY and CDR2 as SMNVEV (reference sequence). The CDR3 is CANSLWGDYGYTF. The CDR3 nucleotides read TGTGCCAACAGTTTATGGGGGGACTATGGCTACACCTTC.

This clone has more than one count but fewer than ten. This sequence joins TRBV11-2 and TRBJ2-5; 7 bases fit TRBD1. Per germline, CDR1 SGHAT and CDR2 FQNNGV. The CDR3 spans 14 residues. With V trimmed by 0 bases and J by 9 bases, 7 bases remained unmatched. CDR3 in amino acids: CASSLDLLGTAQYF. The CDR3, as DNA: TGTGCCAGCAGCTTAGATCTTTTAGGGACAGCCCAGTACTTC.

DNA for the CDR3: TGTGCCAGCAGTGGCGAGGGCAGGTCTGGAAACACCATATATTTT. It yields the protein CASSGEGRSGNTIYF. This chain uses TRBV28 with TRBJ1-3; no clear D. This CDR3 has 15 amino acids. Germline V gives CDR1 MDHEN, CDR2 SYDVKM. Trimming cost V 5 bases and J 1 base, with 12 bases left between them.

This clone was recorded a few times. This chain links TRBV24-1 with TRBJ2-1; D possibly corresponds to TRBD2 (5 bases). Germline loops: CDR1 KGHDR, CDR2 SFDVKD. The CDR3 extends over 14 amino acids. Trimming removed 2 bases from V and 8 bases from J, with 12 bases in between. The CDR3 DNA follows: TGTGCCACCAGTGATTCGGGATCGGTGGATGAGCAGTTCTTC. Its protein is CATSDSGSVDEQFF.

This rearrangement joins TRBV3-1 (or the pseudogene TRBV3-2) to TRBJ2-3; D perhaps matches TRBD1 (6 bases). Looked up from germline, CDR1 is LGHDT and CDR2 is YNNKEL (reference sequence). This CDR3 spans 16 amino acids. Deletions cut 1 base from V and 3 bases from J, with 14 bases between. CDR3 protein: CASSQGTQGLTDTQYF. DNA of the CDR3: TGTGCCAGCAGCCAAGGGACACAGGGTCTGACAGATACGCAGTATTTT.

The chain joins TRBV2 to TRBJ2-5; possible D gene TRBD1, 7 bases. The CDR3 consists of 15 residues. V gave up 5 bases and J gave up 7 bases, with 20 bases separating them. Germline V gene data show CDR1 as SNHLY and CDR2 as FYNNEI. Here the CDR3 DNA reads TGTGCCAGCAGTCAGACACAGGGGTCCGGGGGGACCCAGTACTTC. Residues: CASSQTQGSGGTQYF.

The CDR3 loop reads CASSQGGFGSGVNEQFF. CDR3 nucleotide sequence: TGTGCCAGCAGCCAAGGGGGTTTCGGGAGTGGGGTAAATGAGCAGTTCTTC. The V gene is TRBV3-1 (or the pseudogene TRBV3-2), the J gene TRBJ2-1, with D possibly TRBD2 on 6 matching bases. CDR3 length: 17 residues. Deletions cut 1 base from V and 7 bases from J, with 20 bases between. Germline CDR1 and CDR2: LGHDT and YNNKEL (reference sequence).

This chain links TRBV29-1 with TRBJ2-5, with 8 bases aligning to TRBD1. Germline V gene sequence: CDR1 SQVTM, CDR2 ANQGSEA. V shed 7 bases and J 3 bases; nucleotides not matched to a gene: 7. CDR3 length equals 13 residues. DNA of the CDR3: TGCAGCGCCGTGACAGGGGTCAAAGAGACCCAGTACTTC. It translates to CSAVTGVKETQYF.